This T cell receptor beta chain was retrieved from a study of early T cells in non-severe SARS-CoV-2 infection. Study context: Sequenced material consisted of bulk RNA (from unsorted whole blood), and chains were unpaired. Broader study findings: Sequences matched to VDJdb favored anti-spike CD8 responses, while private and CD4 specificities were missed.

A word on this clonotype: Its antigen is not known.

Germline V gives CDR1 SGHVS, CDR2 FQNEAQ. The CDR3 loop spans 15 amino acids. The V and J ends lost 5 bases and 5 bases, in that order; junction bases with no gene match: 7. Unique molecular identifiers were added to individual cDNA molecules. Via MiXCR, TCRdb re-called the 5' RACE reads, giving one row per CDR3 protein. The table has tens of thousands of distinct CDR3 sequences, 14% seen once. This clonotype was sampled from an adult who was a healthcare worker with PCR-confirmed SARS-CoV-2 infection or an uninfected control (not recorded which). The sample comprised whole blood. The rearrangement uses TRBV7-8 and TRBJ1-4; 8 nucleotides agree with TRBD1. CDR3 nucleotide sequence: TGTGCCAGCAGCACCGTGACAGGGGAAAATGAAAAACTGTTTTTT. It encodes CASSTVTGENEKLFF.